The clone carrying this T cell receptor beta chain was picked up many times. Its antigen is as yet unknown. Genomic DNA served as template for TCR beta VDJ and CDR3 profiling. TCRdb itself ran the reads through MiXCR, one entry per CDR3 protein. The data show 250,000 to 350,000 distinct CDR3 sequences, 56% seen once. In patients chosen for sequencing, flow cytometry had shown CD8+CD57+ cell expansion. At the time of blood sampling, patients had not yet received any therapy. The CDR3 totals 14 residues. V lost 5 bases, J lost 6 bases, and 17 bases lay in between. Germline values: CDR1 DFQATT, CDR2 SNEGSKA (reference sequence). This sample is drawn from a study of CD8+CD57+ T cells in acquired aplastic anemia. Study in general: Sorted CD4+ and CD8+ cells gave an average of roughly 3.3 ug of DNA.

Findings of the study overall: A set of twenty-nine CD8+ CDR3 sequences was shared between patients and controls, and these sequences appeared highly expressed in patients.

The chain employs TRBV20-1 and TRBJ1-3, with TRBD1 as a possible D gene (5 bases). This TCR was sampled from a human donor with aplastic anemia. Sequencing was carried out using sorted CD4+, CD8+, or CD8+CD57+ T cells (not recorded which) from PBMCs. CDR3 loop: CSAGTGPLPNTIYF. CDR3 sequence (DNA): TGCAGTGCTGGAACAGGCCCCTTGCCAAACACCATATATTTT.